The source of this TCR beta chain is a study of CXCR3-negative and CXCR3-positive naive CD8 T cells (dated by TCRdb to about 2019). Notes on the research overall: In total, 130 million to 150 million TRB reads were obtained, or roughly 1.5 +/- 0.3 million reads per library. The diversity and physicochemical repertoire analyses included about a dozen donors pooled from two independent experiments. The TRBV-TRBJ cluster analysis covered naive subsets from about 5 donors and memory cells from 3 donors. Here is what the overall study found, with its caveats: Compared with CXCR3-negative naive cells, CXCR3-positive naive cells had TRB CDR3s with higher hydrophobicity (lower Kidera factor 4), lower energy, and higher strength and volume indices. Freshly isolated PBMCs were used for most assays because CXCR3 expression went down partially after cryopreservation. Because surface CD5, which is linked to self-reactivity in mice, was comparable between the naive subsets, TCR interaction strength was also inferred from TRB CDR3 physicochemical properties. Comparably high repertoire diversity was found in both naive subsets, whereas much lower repertoire diversity was found in memory CD8+ T cells. Within the same donor, TRBV-TRBJ usage looked similar between naive CXCR3-negative and CXCR3-positive cells, but memory cells had distinct patterns.

For each CD8+ T cell subset, flow sorting was done in triplicate, and under 350,000 cells per subset went directly into RLT lysis buffer. Naive CD8+ T cells were defined stringently as CD45RO-CCR7+CD27+CD95- to exclude memory contaminants. Using standard density gradient centrifugation, peripheral blood mononuclear cells were isolated from buffy coats. Naive CXCR3-negative and CXCR3-positive CD8+ T cells were flow-sorted using a FACSAria III. Total RNA was extracted from sorted cells using an RNeasy Mini Kit. CDR1 and CDR2 are read off the germline V gene as MDHEN and SYDVKM. Taken from cysteine to phenylalanine, the CDR3 has 14 residues. No DNA was logged. Sequencing was carried out with a NextSeq 550. The Human TCR Profiling Kit (MiLaboratory) was used to make UMI-labeled 5' RACE TRB cDNA libraries. cDNA synthesis used the entire amount of extracted RNA, and PCR amplification then used the entire amount of cDNA produced. Libraries were prepared in parallel with an identical number of PCR cycles. The authors' pipeline ran thus. MIGEC and MiXCR extracted about 57,000 +/- 9,900 unique UMI-labeled TRB cDNA molecules per library, requiring at least two reads per UMI. An average of roughly 40,000 +/- 10,000 functional in-frame TRB CDR3 nucleotide clonotypes without stop codons was found per library. After downsampling to 5000 UMI-labeled TRB molecules per sample, diversity metrics such as normalized Shannon-Wiener and Chao1 were calculated in VDJtools. VDJtools computed clonotype-size-weighted physicochemical properties of the central five CDR3 residues: interaction energy, strength, volume and Kidera factor 4. With the reads reprocessed by TCRdb, a single entry stands for each CDR3 protein sequence and no DNA is reported. The V and J calls were determined by TCRdb, not by the authors. This sample's table contains about 89,000 distinct CDR3 sequences. The ten largest clones take up less than 1.1% of the sample.

A word on this clonotype: No cognate antigen has been identified for it.

This sequence uses TRBV28 and TRBJ2-7. The sequenced sample consisted of naive CXCR3+ CD8+ T cells from blood. According to the study, the label for this sample's cell subset or site signals: CD45RO-CCR7+CD27+CD95- naive CD8+ T cells expressing CXCR3 (TNR3+). The TCR was taken from a human donor in good health. Some clones in this sample may be carry-over from other donors' samples. CDR3 region: CASSSRPGPYEQYF.